The entry below gives a single T cell receptor (beta chain) sequence along with its context. The data derive from a study of blood T cell repertoires in COVID-19. Across the study: The samples span acute and convalescent COVID-19 from the United States, Italy and Spain. T cells, B-cell-depleted T cells, or PBMCs provided the cDNA or gDNA that served as material.

Under the authors' procedure: Reference gene primer amplification gave nucleated cell count estimates. Sequencing used immunoSEQ multiplex PCR; TCRdb keeps in-frame clones, though not all of them. The V and J calls and clone size are taken from that table; D and trimming were inferred from the DNA. This sample has under 20,000 clones, with roughly 84% found just once. The CDR3 is 13 amino acids. Trimming pared 6 bases from V and 4 bases from J, leaving 10 bases between. The sample comprised peripheral blood. The receptor was isolated from a human donor with active COVID-19. The donor label of this sample is uncertain. The chain is built from TRBV12-3 or TRBV12-4 and TRBJ2-1; D might be TRBD2 (6 bases). As DNA, the CDR3 is TGTGCCAGCAGCCAGACTAGTTACAATGAGCAGTTCTTC. This translates into CASSQTSYNEQFF.